This T cell receptor (beta chain) was recorded in a study of blood T cell repertoires in COVID-19. Study-level information: Collection of acute and convalescent COVID-19 samples took place in the United States, Italy and Spain.

In the study's own analysis: Nucleated cell number was recorded as an estimate derived from reference gene primer amplification. Only in-frame clones appear in the TCRdb table, and some are missing; sequencing was by immunoSEQ multiplex PCR. That table gives V, J and clone size, and the DNA gave D and trimming. The table lists a few hundred thousand clones, more than 75% of them singletons. Seattle enrolled patients during active infection and tracked them longitudinally. The source of this sequence is a woman in her fifties or sixties with COVID-19, enrolled during active disease. Material: peripheral blood.

CDR3 nucleotide sequence: TGTGCCTGGAGCCCCTCCCCCGGGACTAGCGGCTACGAGCAGTACTTC. It translates to CAWSPSPGTSGYEQYF. The chain has TRBV30 and TRBJ2-7; TRBD2 agrees at 11 bases. The CDR3 is 16 amino acids. From germline, CDR1 is GTSNPN and CDR2 SVGIG (reference sequence). J gave up 3 bases and V 3 bases, and 10 bases lay outside the gene matches.